This TCR beta chain originates from a study of technical replicates of blood from a few donors. The V gene end was trimmed by 6 bases and the J gene end by 1 base; junction bases not matched to a gene: 4. The germline V gene encodes CDR1 MRHNA and CDR2 SNTAGT. The CDR3 contains 15 residues. Here immunoSEQ multiplex PCR was the method, and the copy in TCRdb shows in-frame clones only, minus some. The profile covers some 62,000 clones, with roughly 86% appearing a single time and about 5% taken by the ten largest. The V and J genes are TRBV6-4 and TRBJ2-3; 10 positions match TRBD1. The clonotype originates from a human donor in good health. Some clones in this sample may be carry-over from other donors' samples. Sequencing was performed on PBMCs. The chain's CDR3 is CASSGTGEGTDTQYF. CDR3 sequence (DNA): TGTGCCAGCAGCGGGACAGGGGAAGGCACAGATACGCAGTATTTT.